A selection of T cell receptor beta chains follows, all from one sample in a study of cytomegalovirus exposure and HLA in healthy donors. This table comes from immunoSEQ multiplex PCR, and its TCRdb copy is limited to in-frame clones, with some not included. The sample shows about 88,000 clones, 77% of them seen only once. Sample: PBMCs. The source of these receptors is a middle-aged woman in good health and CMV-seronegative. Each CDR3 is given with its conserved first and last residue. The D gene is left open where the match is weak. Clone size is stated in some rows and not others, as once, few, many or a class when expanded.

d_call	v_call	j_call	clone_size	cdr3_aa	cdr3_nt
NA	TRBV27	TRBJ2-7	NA	CASSLSVGVSSYEQYF	TGTGCCAGCAGTTTGTCAGTAGGGGTAAGCTCCTACGAGCAGTACTTC
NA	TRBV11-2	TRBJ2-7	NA	CASSLLPQGGYEQYF	TGTGCCAGCAGCTTATTACCCCAGGGGGGATACGAGCAGTACTTC
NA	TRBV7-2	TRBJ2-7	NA	CASSLVGGQSREQYF	TGTGCCAGCAGCTTAGTGGGGGGACAGAGTCGTGAGCAGTACTTC
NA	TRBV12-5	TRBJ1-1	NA	CASGLKTGGTEAFF	TGTGCTAGTGGTCTCAAGACAGGCGGTACTGAAGCTTTCTTT
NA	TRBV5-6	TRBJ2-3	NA	CASSTSQVTDTQYF	TGTGCCAGCAGCACCAGTCAAGTCACAGATACGCAGTATTTT
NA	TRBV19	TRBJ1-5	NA	CASSDQGTTQHF	TGTGCCAGTAGCGACCAGGGGACGACCCAGCATTTT
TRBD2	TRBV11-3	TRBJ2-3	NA	CASSFAGGRLGTDTQYF	TGTGCCAGCAGCTTCGCCGGGGGGAGGCTAGGCACAGATACGCAGTATTTT
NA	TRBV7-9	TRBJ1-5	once	CASSPGQAQEPQHF	TGTGCCAGCAGCCCTGGGCAGGCTCAAGAGCCCCAGCATTTT
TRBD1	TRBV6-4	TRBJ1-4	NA	CASSDSRNCDRVREKLFF	TGTGCCAGCAGTGACTCGAGAAATTGTGACAGGGTGAGGGAAAAACTGTTTTTT
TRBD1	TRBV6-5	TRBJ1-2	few	CASSYETGGGYTF	TGTGCCAGCAGTTACGAGACAGGGGGAGGCTACACCTTC
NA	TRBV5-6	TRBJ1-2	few	CASSPNPTGDYGYTF	TGTGCCAGCAGCCCCAACCCGACAGGAGACTATGGCTACACCTTC
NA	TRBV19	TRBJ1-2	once	CASSILDSSYGYTF	TGTGCCAGTAGTATATTAGACAGCTCCTATGGCTACACCTTC
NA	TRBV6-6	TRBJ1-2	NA	CASSPRGESYTF	TGTGCCAGCAGTCCCAGGGGAGAAAGCTACACCTTC
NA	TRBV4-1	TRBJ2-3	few	CASSQAWGVSTDTQYF	TGCGCCAGCAGCCAAGCCTGGGGGGTAAGCACAGATACGCAGTATTTT
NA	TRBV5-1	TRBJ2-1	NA	CASSLISGHEQFF	TGCGCCAGCAGCTTGATTAGCGGCCATGAGCAGTTCTTC
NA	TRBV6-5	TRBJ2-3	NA	CASSYLGRTDTQYF	TGTGCCAGCAGTTACCTTGGCCGCACAGATACGCAGTATTTT
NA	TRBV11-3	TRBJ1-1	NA	CATGQKNTEAFF	TGTGCCACGGGACAAAAGAACACTGAAGCTTTCTTT
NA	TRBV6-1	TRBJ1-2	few	CASSGGWGLGYTF	TGTGCCAGCAGTGGGGGGTGGGGACTCGGCTACACCTTC
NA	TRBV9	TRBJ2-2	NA	CASSLGSGELFF	TGTGCCAGCAGTCTCGGGAGCGGGGAGCTGTTTTTT
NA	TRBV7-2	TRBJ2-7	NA	CASSFRTGSYEQYF	TGTGCCAGCAGCTTCCGGACTGGAAGCTACGAGCAGTACTTC
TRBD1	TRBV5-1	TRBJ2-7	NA	CASSSDRGETEQYF	TGCGCCAGCAGCTCCGACAGGGGTGAGACCGAGCAGTACTTC
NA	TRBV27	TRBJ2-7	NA	CATSLGGGYEQYF	TGTGCCACCAGTTTAGGTGGGGGGTACGAGCAGTACTTC
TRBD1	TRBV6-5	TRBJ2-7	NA	CASTERTGGIYEQYF	TGTGCCAGCACCGAAAGGACAGGCGGTATCTACGAGCAGTACTTC
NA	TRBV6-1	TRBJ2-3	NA	CASSGGVRGTDTQYF	TGTGCCAGCAGTGGAGGGGTCAGGGGTACAGATACGCAGTATTTT
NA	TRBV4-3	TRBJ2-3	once	CASSLSLGGGIADTQYF	TGCGCCAGCAGCCTGAGTTTGGGGGGGGGCATCGCAGATACGCAGTATTTT
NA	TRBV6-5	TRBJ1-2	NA	CASSSGTRTNYGYTF	TGTGCCAGCAGTTCTGGGACACGGACTAACTATGGCTACACCTTC
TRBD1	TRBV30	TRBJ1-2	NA	CAWSVSGGYGYTF	TGTGCCTGGAGTGTATCAGGGGGCTATGGCTACACCTTC
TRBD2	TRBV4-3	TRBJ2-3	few	CASSRTTGTSEWSYTQYF	TGCGCCAGCAGCCGAACCACCGGGACTAGCGAGTGGTCGTATACGCAGTATTTT
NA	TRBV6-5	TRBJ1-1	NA	CASSPRRMNTEAFF	TGTGCCAGCAGCCCCCGGCGGATGAACACTGAAGCTTTCTTT
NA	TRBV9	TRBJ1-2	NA	CASSVADSNYGYTF	TGTGCCAGCAGCGTAGCCGACAGTAACTATGGCTACACCTTC
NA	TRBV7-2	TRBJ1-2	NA	CASSLSPYGNYGYTF	TGTGCCAGCAGCTTATCTCCCTACGGGAACTATGGCTACACCTTC
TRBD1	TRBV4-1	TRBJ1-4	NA	CAVQKTGGEVEKLFF	TGCGCCGTCCAAAAAACAGGGGGCGAAGTTGAAAAACTGTTTTTT
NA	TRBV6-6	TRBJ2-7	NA	CASSQNEQYF	TGTGCCAGCAGTCAGAACGAGCAGTACTTC
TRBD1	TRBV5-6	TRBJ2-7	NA	CASSFGDRGYEQYF	TGTGCCAGCAGCTTCGGGGACAGGGGCTACGAGCAGTACTTC
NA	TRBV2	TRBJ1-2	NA	CASRDRLRARDYGYTF	TGTGCCAGCAGAGACCGCTTGAGGGCGCGAGACTATGGCTACACCTTC
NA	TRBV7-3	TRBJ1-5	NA	CASSFGQRGQPQHF	TGTGCCAGCAGCTTTGGGCAACGGGGTCAGCCCCAGCATTTT
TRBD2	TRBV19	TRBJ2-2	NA	CASSRSAGFTGELFF	TGTGCCAGTAGTCGGTCAGCGGGGTTTACCGGGGAGCTGTTTTTT
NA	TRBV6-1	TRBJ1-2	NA	CASSAREDRRGGGYTF	TGTGCCAGCAGTGCCCGAGAAGACAGGAGAGGTGGTGGCTACACCTTC
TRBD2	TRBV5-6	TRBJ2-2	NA	CASSSEVLAGVTGELFF	TGTGCCAGCAGCTCGGAGGTGCTAGCGGGGGTAACCGGGGAGCTGTTTTTT
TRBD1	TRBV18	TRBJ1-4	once	CASSHNEGALNEKLFF	TGTGCCAGCTCTCACAATGAGGGGGCTTTGAATGAAAAACTGTTTTTT
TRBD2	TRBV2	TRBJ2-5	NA	CASSEEGPTSGGAWETQYF	TGTGCCAGCAGTGAAGAAGGGCCGACTAGCGGGGGGGCTTGGGAGACCCAGTACTTC
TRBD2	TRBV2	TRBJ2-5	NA	CASGGGRGAGETQYF	TGTGCCAGCGGAGGTGGGCGGGGGGCCGGGGAGACCCAGTACTTC
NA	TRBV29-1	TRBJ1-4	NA	CSVQETNEKLFF	TGCAGCGTACAGGAAACTAATGAAAAACTGTTTTTT
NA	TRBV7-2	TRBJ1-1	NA	CASSLGSVVNTEAFF	TGTGCCAGCAGCTTAGGTTCTGTCGTAAACACTGAAGCTTTCTTT
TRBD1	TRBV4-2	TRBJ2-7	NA	CASSLYRDRSTYEQYF	TGTGCCAGCAGCCTATACCGGGACAGGTCGACCTACGAGCAGTACTTC
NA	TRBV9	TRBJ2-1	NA	CASSVDRSEQFF	TGTGCCAGCAGCGTCGACAGGAGTGAGCAGTTCTTC
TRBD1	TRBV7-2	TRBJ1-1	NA	CASSARQGAGDTEAFF	TGTGCCAGCAGCGCGCGACAGGGGGCAGGGGACACTGAAGCTTTCTTT
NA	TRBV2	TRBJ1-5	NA	CASKRSNQPQHF	TGTGCCAGCAAACGGAGCAATCAGCCCCAGCATTTT
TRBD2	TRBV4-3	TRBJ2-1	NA	CASSQLGTSFSNEQFF	TGCGCCAGCAGCCAACTAGGGACTAGCTTTAGCAATGAGCAGTTCTTC
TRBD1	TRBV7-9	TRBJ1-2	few	CASREQGAQDYGYTF	TGTGCCAGCAGGGAACAGGGGGCTCAGGACTATGGCTACACCTTC
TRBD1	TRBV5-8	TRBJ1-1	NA	CASSLQGNEAFF	TGTGCCAGCAGCCTACAGGGGAATGAAGCTTTCTTT
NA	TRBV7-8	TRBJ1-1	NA	CASSLDRENTEAFF	TGTGCCAGCAGCTTAGACAGGGAGAACACTGAAGCTTTCTTT
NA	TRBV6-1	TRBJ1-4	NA	CASRDGQSLNEKLFF	TGTGCCAGCAGGGACGGACAGAGCTTAAATGAAAAACTGTTTTTT